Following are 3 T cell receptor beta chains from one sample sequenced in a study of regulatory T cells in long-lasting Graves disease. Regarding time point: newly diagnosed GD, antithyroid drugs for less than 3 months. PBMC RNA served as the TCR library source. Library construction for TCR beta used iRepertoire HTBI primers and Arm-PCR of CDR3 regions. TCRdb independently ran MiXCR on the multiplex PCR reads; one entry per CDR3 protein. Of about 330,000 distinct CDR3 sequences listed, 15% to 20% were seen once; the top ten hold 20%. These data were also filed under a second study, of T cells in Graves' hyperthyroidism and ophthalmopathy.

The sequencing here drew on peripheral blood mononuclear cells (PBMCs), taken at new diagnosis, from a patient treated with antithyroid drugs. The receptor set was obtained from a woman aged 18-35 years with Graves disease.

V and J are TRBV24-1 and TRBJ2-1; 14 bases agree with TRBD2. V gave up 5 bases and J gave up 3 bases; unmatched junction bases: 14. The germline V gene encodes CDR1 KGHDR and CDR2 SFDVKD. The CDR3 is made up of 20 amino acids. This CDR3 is CATSGPGTSGSGFIYNEQFF. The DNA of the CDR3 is TGTGCCACCAGTGGACCCGGGACTAGCGGGAGCGGATTTATCTACAATGAGCAGTTCTTC.

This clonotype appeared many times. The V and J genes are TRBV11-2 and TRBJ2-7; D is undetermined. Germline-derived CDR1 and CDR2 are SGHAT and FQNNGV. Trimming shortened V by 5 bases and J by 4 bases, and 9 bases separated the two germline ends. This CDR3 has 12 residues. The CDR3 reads CASSRWVYEQYF. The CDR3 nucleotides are TGTGCCAGCAGCCGTTGGGTTTACGAGCAGTACTTC.

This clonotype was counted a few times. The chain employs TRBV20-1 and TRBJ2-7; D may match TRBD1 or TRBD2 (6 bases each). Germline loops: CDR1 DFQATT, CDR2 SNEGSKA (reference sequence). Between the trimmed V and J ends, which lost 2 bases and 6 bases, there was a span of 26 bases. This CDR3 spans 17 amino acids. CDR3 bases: TGCAGTGCTAGATCTCTTTCGAACAGGGAGGAGTCTTTCGAGCAGTACTTC. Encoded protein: CSARSLSNREESFEQYF.